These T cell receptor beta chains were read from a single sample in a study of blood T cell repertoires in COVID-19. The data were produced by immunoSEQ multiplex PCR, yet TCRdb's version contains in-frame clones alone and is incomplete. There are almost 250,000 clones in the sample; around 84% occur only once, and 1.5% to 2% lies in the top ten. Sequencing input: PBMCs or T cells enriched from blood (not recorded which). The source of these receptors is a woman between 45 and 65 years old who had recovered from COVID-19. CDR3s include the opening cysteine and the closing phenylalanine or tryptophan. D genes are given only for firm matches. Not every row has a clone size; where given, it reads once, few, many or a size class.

CDR3 DNA: TGTGCCAGCAGCTTACCAGGGGCGGGTCAGCCCCAGCATTTT
CDR3 protein: CASSLPGAGQPQHF
V gene: TRBV5-5
D gene: NA
J gene: TRBJ1-5
clone size: NA

CDR3 DNA: TGTGCCATCAGCGGGGGGGGACAAGTATTCTACGAGCAGTACTTC
CDR3 protein: CAISGGGQVFYEQYF
V gene: TRBV10-3
D gene: TRBD2
J gene: TRBJ2-7
clone size: NA

CDR3 DNA: TGCGCCAGCAGCCAGGGCGCCTTGACAACCTACAATGAGCAGTTCTTC
CDR3 protein: CASSQGALTTYNEQFF
V gene: TRBV4-1
D gene: NA
J gene: TRBJ2-1
clone size: NA

CDR3 DNA: TGTGCCAGCAATGGACAGGGGTTGTCCAAAAACATTCAGTACTTC
CDR3 protein: CASNGQGLSKNIQYF
V gene: TRBV6-5
D gene: TRBD1
J gene: TRBJ2-4
clone size: NA

CDR3 DNA: TGTGCCAGCAGTTTATCGGGTCACAGGGGGCGTTATGGCTACACCTTC
CDR3 protein: CASSLSGHRGRYGYTF
V gene: TRBV28
D gene: TRBD1
J gene: TRBJ1-2
clone size: NA

CDR3 DNA: TGTGCCAGCAGTGATCCCCGGTCGAACACTGAAGCTTTCTTT
CDR3 protein: CASSDPRSNTEAFF
V gene: TRBV2
D gene: NA
J gene: TRBJ1-1
clone size: NA

CDR3 DNA: TGCGCCAGCAGCTCGGGGTCACCTAATGAAAAACTGTTTTTT
CDR3 protein: CASSSGSPNEKLFF
V gene: TRBV5-1
D gene: NA
J gene: TRBJ1-4
clone size: few

CDR3 DNA: TGTGCCAGTAGTATAAGAGGAACGGGGACTAGGCTCTACGAGCAGTACTTC
CDR3 protein: CASSIRGTGTRLYEQYF
V gene: TRBV19
D gene: TRBD2
J gene: TRBJ2-7
clone size: NA

CDR3 DNA: TGTGCCAGCAGTTTGGATAACGCTGGTGTAGCCAACGAGCAGTACTTC
CDR3 protein: CASSLDNAGVANEQYF
V gene: TRBV28
D gene: NA
J gene: TRBJ2-7
clone size: once

CDR3 DNA: TGTGCCAGCAGCTCGCCTGGGGGCTCGACGAACACTGAAGCTTTCTTT
CDR3 protein: CASSSPGGSTNTEAFF
V gene: TRBV7-9
D gene: NA
J gene: TRBJ1-1
clone size: NA

CDR3 DNA: TGTGCCAGCAGTTTGACTAGCGGGTCGGTCATTCAGTACTTC
CDR3 protein: CASSLTSGSVIQYF
V gene: TRBV2
D gene: TRBD2
J gene: TRBJ2-4
clone size: NA

CDR3 DNA: TGTGCCAGGAGTCTAAGACCGGGACAGGGGAACACTGAAGCTTTCTTT
CDR3 protein: CARSLRPGQGNTEAFF
V gene: TRBV2
D gene: TRBD1
J gene: TRBJ1-1
clone size: NA

CDR3 DNA: TGTGCCAGCCAAGAGGGACAGGGGAGAGCTGAAGCTTTCTTT
CDR3 protein: CASQEGQGRAEAFF
V gene: TRBV3-1/TRBV3-2
D gene: TRBD1
J gene: TRBJ1-1
clone size: NA

CDR3 DNA: TGTGCCAGCAGCTTAGTCACAGGGTACACTGAAGCTTTCTTT
CDR3 protein: CASSLVTGYTEAFF
V gene: TRBV7-2
D gene: NA
J gene: TRBJ1-1
clone size: NA

CDR3 DNA: TGTGCCTGTTCCCGAGACAGGAGCAATCAGCCCCAGCATTTT
CDR3 protein: CACSRDRSNQPQHF
V gene: TRBV30
D gene: NA
J gene: TRBJ1-5
clone size: NA

CDR3 DNA: TGTGCCAGCAGCCCAACAGGGATTGGGTATAATTCACCCCTCCACTTT
CDR3 protein: CASSPTGIGYNSPLHF
V gene: TRBV28
D gene: NA
J gene: TRBJ1-6
clone size: NA

CDR3 DNA: TGTGCCAGCAGCCAAAGGACTAGCGGGAGGGTGGGAGATACGCAGTATTTT
CDR3 protein: CASSQRTSGRVGDTQYF
V gene: TRBV4-2
D gene: TRBD2
J gene: TRBJ2-3
clone size: NA

CDR3 DNA: TGTGCCAGCAGCTTTAGCGGGGTCTCCCCCGAGCAGTACTTC
CDR3 protein: CASSFSGVSPEQYF
V gene: TRBV7-2
D gene: TRBD2
J gene: TRBJ2-7
clone size: NA

CDR3 DNA: TGTGCCTGGGGACCGGAGGTCTATGGCTACACCTTC
CDR3 protein: CAWGPEVYGYTF
V gene: TRBV30
D gene: NA
J gene: TRBJ1-2
clone size: NA

CDR3 DNA: TGTGCCAGCAGCGCCGGGACAGGAATTCTCTACGAGCAGTACTTC
CDR3 protein: CASSAGTGILYEQYF
V gene: TRBV9
D gene: TRBD1
J gene: TRBJ2-7
clone size: NA

CDR3 DNA: TGTGCCAGCAGCCTAAGGACCGGGACAGGGGTAAATGAGCAGTTCTTC
CDR3 protein: CASSLRTGTGVNEQFF
V gene: TRBV11-3
D gene: TRBD1
J gene: TRBJ2-1
clone size: NA

CDR3 DNA: TGTGCCAGCAGTCTAGCAGGGGTGGGTCAGCCCCAGCATTTT
CDR3 protein: CASSLAGVGQPQHF
V gene: TRBV27
D gene: NA
J gene: TRBJ1-5
clone size: NA

CDR3 DNA: TGTGCCAGCAGTTACCAAATAGCGAGCGGGGAGCTGTTTTTT
CDR3 protein: CASSYQIASGELFF
V gene: TRBV6-6
D gene: NA
J gene: TRBJ2-2
clone size: NA

CDR3 DNA: TGTGCCAGCAGCTTAGAGACAGGGTATGAGCAGTACTTC
CDR3 protein: CASSLETGYEQYF
V gene: TRBV7-2
D gene: TRBD1
J gene: TRBJ2-7
clone size: NA

CDR3 DNA: TGCGCCAGCAGCTTGGGACAGAGCCGTAATCAGCCCCAGCATTTT
CDR3 protein: CASSLGQSRNQPQHF
V gene: TRBV5-1
D gene: NA
J gene: TRBJ1-5
clone size: few

CDR3 DNA: TGTGCTAGTCGGGGTCCGGCGGGAAACACCATATATTTT
CDR3 protein: CASRGPAGNTIYF
V gene: TRBV12-5
D gene: NA
J gene: TRBJ1-3
clone size: NA

CDR3 DNA: TGTGCCAGCAGCGTACGGACAGGGGATGGTGCCTACGAGCAGTACTTC
CDR3 protein: CASSVRTGDGAYEQYF
V gene: TRBV7-9
D gene: TRBD1
J gene: TRBJ2-7
clone size: NA

CDR3 DNA: TGTGCCAGCAAAGAGGGTCCCGTAAATGAAAAACTGTTTTTT
CDR3 protein: CASKEGPVNEKLFF
V gene: TRBV5-4
D gene: NA
J gene: TRBJ1-4
clone size: once

CDR3 DNA: TGTGCCAGTAGTATCGGAAAGACAGGGTTCTTCTACGAGCAGTACTTC
CDR3 protein: CASSIGKTGFFYEQYF
V gene: TRBV19
D gene: TRBD1
J gene: TRBJ2-7
clone size: NA

CDR3 DNA: TGTGCCAGCAGCCCGACAAGAGCAACTAATGAAAAACTGTTTTTT
CDR3 protein: CASSPTRATNEKLFF
V gene: TRBV3-1/TRBV3-2
D gene: NA
J gene: TRBJ1-4
clone size: once

CDR3 DNA: TGTGCCAGCAGCCCTGGGGGGACCCCGTACGAGCAGTACTTC
CDR3 protein: CASSPGGTPYEQYF
V gene: TRBV5-4
D gene: NA
J gene: TRBJ2-7
clone size: NA

CDR3 DNA: TGTGCCAGCAGCTTGGCACAGAACCAAGAGACCCAGTACTTC
CDR3 protein: CASSLAQNQETQYF
V gene: TRBV5-4
D gene: NA
J gene: TRBJ2-5
clone size: NA

CDR3 DNA: TGTGCCAGCTCACAGGACAGCTATGGCTACACCTTC
CDR3 protein: CASSQDSYGYTF
V gene: TRBV18
D gene: NA
J gene: TRBJ1-2
clone size: NA

CDR3 DNA: TGTGCCAGCAGCTTACGGCAGGGTAATGAAAAACTGTTTTTT
CDR3 protein: CASSLRQGNEKLFF
V gene: TRBV7-9
D gene: NA
J gene: TRBJ1-4
clone size: few

CDR3 DNA: TGTGCCAGCACACGCCTCACTAGCGGGACTTACAATGAGCAGTTCTTC
CDR3 protein: CASTRLTSGTYNEQFF
V gene: TRBV2
D gene: TRBD2
J gene: TRBJ2-1
clone size: NA

CDR3 DNA: TGTGCCAGCAGTTACTCGGGAGGGTATGAAAAACTGTTTTTT
CDR3 protein: CASSYSGGYEKLFF
V gene: TRBV6-5
D gene: NA
J gene: TRBJ1-4
clone size: NA

CDR3 DNA: TGTGCCTGGAACAGGGACAGGGGGGCTCCTAATTCACCCCTCCACTTT
CDR3 protein: CAWNRDRGAPNSPLHF
V gene: TRBV30
D gene: TRBD1
J gene: TRBJ1-6
clone size: NA